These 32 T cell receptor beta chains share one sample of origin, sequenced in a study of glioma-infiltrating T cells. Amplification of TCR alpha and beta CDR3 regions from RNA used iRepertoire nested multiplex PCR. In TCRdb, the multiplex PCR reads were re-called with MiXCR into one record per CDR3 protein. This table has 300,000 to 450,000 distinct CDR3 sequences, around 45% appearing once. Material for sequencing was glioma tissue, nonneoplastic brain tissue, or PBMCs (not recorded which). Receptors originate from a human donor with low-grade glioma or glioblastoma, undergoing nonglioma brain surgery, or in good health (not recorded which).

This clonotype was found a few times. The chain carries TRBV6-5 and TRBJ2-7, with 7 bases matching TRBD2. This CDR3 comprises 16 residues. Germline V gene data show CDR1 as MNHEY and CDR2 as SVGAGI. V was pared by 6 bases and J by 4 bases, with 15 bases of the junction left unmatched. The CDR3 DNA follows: TGTGCCAGCAGCCTAGCGGAAGGGGTAGTGGAGTACGAGCAGTACTTC. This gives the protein CASSLAEGVVEYEQYF.

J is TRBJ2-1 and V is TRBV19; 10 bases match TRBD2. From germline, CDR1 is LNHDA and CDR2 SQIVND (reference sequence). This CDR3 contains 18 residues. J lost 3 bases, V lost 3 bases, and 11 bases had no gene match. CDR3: CASSIEGPSGSFYNEQFF. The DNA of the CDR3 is TGTGCCAGTAGTATCGAAGGGCCTAGCGGGAGTTTCTACAATGAGCAGTTCTTC. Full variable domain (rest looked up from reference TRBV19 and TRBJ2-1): DGGITQSPKYLFRKEGQNVTLSCEQNLNHDAMYWYRQDPGQGLRLIYYSQIVNDFQKGDIAEGYSVSREKKESFPLTVTSAQKNPTAFYLCASSIEGPSGSFYNEQFFGPGTRLTVL.

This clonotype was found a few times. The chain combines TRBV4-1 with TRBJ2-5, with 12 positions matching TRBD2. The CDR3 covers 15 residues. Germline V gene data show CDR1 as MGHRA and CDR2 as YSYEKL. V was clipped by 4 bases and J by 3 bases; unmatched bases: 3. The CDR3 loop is CASSLRLAGEETQYF. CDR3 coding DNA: TGCGCCAGCAGCCTCCGACTAGCGGGAGAAGAGACCCAGTACTTC.

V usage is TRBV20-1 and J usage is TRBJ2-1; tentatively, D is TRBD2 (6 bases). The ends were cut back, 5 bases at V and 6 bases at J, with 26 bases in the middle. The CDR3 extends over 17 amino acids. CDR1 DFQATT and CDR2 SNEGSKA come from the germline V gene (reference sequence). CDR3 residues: CSASRGKRLGNLNEQFF. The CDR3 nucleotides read TGCAGTGCTTCCCGGGGGAAGCGACTGGGCAACCTCAATGAGCAGTTCTTC.

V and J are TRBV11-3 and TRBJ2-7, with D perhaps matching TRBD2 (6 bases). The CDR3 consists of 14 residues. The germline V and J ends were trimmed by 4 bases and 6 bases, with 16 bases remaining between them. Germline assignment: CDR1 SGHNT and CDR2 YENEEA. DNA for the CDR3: TGTGCCAGCAGCTCGGGACGGGGGTCTCGCGAGCAGTACTTC. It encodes CASSSGRGSREQYF.

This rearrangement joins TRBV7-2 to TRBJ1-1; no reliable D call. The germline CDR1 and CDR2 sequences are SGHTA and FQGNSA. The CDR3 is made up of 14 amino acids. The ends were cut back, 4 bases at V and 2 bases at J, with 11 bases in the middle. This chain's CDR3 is CASSWALLNTEAFF. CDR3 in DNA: TGTGCCAGCAGCTGGGCCCTACTCAACACTGAAGCTTTCTTT.

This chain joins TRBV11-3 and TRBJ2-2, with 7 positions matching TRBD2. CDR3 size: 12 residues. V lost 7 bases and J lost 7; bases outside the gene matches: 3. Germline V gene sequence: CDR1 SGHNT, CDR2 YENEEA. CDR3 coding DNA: TGTGCCAGCAACCAGCGGGACGGGGAGCTGTTTTTT. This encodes CASNQRDGELFF.

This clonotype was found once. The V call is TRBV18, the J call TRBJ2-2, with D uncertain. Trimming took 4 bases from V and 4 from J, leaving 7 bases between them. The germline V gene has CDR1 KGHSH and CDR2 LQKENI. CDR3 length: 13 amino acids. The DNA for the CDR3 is TGTGCCAGCTCACATACGAGCACCGGGGAGCTGTTTTTT. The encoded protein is CASSHTSTGELFF.

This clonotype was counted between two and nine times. CDR3 coding DNA: TGTGCCAGCTCACCGGTGCAGGGATTCGACTATGGCTACACCTTC. It codes for CASSPVQGFDYGYTF. The chain is built from TRBV18 and TRBJ1-2, with a weak D call TRBD1 (5 bases). Trimming took 3 bases from V and 3 from J, leaving 14 bases between them. CDR3 length: 15 residues. CDR1 and CDR2 (germline): KGHSH, LQKENI.

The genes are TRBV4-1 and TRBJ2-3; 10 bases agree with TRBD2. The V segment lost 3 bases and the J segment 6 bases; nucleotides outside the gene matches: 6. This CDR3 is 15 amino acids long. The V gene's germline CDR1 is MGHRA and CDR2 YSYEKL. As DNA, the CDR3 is TGCGCCAGCAGCCAGTTAGCGGGAGGCCGGGATACGCAGTATTTT. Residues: CASSQLAGGRDTQYF.

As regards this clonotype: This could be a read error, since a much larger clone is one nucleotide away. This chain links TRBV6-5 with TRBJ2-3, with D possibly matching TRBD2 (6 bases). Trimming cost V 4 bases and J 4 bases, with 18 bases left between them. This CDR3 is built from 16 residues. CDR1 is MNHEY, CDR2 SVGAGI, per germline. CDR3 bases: TGTGCCAGCAGTTCTAAGCAGGAGGGCCGTCCAGATACGCAGTATTTT. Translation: CASSSKQEGRPDTQYF.

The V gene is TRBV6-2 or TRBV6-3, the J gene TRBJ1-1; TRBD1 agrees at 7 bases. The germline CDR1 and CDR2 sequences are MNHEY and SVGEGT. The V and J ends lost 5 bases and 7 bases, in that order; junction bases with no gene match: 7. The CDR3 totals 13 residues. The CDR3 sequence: CASSEGAQNEAFF. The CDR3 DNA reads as TGTGCCAGCAGTGAGGGGGCGCAAAATGAAGCTTTCTTT.

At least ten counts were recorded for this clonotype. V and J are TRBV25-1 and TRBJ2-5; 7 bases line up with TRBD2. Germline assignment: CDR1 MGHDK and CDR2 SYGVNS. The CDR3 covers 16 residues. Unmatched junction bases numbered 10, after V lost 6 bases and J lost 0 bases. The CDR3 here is CASSPMGGLYQETQYF. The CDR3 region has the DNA TGTGCCAGCAGCCCTATGGGGGGGTTGTACCAAGAGACCCAGTACTTC.

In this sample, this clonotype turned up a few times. CDR3 protein: CASSRDRVNNEQFF. As DNA, the CDR3 is TGTGCCAGCAGCCGGGACAGGGTAAACAATGAGCAGTTCTTC. V and J are TRBV28 and TRBJ2-1; 9 bases line up with TRBD1. Germline CDR1 is MDHEN and CDR2 is SYDVKM. V gave up 6 bases and J gave up 5 bases; unmatched junction bases: 5. This CDR3 has 14 residues. Based on the CDR3 plus reference TRBV28 and TRBJ2-1, the full variable domain is DVKVTQSSRYLVKRTGEKVFLECVQDMDHENMFWYRQDPGLGLRLIYFSYDVKMKEKGDIPEGYSVSREKKERFSLILESASTNQTSMYLCASSRDRVNNEQFFGPGTRLTVL.

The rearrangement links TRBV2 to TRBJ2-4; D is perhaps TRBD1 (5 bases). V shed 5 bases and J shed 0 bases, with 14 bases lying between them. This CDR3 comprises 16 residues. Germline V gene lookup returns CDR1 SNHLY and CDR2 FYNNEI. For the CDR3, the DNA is TGTGCCAGCAGTCCTGACAGCGCTCCAGCCAAAAACATTCAGTACTTC. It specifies CASSPDSAPAKNIQYF.

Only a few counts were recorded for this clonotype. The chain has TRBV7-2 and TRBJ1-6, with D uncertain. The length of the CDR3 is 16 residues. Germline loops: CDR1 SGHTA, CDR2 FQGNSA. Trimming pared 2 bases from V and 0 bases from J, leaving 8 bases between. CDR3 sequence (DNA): TGTGCCAGCAGCTTACCAGCAGGCTCCTATAATTCACCCCTCCACTTT. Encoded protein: CASSLPAGSYNSPLHF.

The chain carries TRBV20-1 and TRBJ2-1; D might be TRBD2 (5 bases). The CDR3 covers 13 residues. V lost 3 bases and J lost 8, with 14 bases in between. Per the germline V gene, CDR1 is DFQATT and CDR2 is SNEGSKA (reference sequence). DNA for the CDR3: TGCAGTGCTAGGTTCCCGGGAATCTATGAGCAGTTCTTC. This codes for CSARFPGIYEQFF.

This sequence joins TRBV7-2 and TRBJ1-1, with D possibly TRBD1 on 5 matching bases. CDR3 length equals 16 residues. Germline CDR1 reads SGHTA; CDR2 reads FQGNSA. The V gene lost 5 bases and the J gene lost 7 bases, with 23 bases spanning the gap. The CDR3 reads CASSPGGVRLGGEAFF. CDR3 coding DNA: TGTGCCAGCAGCCCAGGAGGTGTACGCCTCGGGGGTGAAGCTTTCTTT.

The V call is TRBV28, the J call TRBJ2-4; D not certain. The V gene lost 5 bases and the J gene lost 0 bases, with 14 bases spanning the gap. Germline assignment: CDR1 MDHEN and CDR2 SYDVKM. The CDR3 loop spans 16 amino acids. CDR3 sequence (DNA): TGTGCCAGCAGTCCCCCCGCGTTACTAGCCAAAAACATTCAGTACTTC. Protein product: CASSPPALLAKNIQYF.

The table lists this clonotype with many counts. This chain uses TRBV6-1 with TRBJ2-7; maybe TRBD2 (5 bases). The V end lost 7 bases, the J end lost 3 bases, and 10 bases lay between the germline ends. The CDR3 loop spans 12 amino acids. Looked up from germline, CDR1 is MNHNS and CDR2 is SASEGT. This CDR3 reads CASKGSGYEQYF. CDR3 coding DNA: TGTGCCAGCAAAGGGAGCGGCTACGAGCAGTACTTC.

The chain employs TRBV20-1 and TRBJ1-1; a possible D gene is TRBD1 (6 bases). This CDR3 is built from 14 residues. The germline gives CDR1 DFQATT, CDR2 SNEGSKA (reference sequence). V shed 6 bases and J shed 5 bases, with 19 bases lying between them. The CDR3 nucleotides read TGCAGTGCCCCCTCGGAGGGGGGATGGACTGAAGCTTTCTTT. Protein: CSAPSEGGWTEAFF.

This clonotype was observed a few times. The CDR3 protein is CASSLGGGQAALGQYF. The CDR3 nucleotides read TGTGCCAGCAGCTTAGGGGGGGGACAGGCGGCCTTAGGGCAGTACTTC. The chain employs TRBV7-2 and TRBJ2-7; a weak D match, TRBD1 (8 bases). CDR1 is SGHTA and CDR2 is FQGNSA in the germline V gene. This CDR3 contains 16 residues. V was trimmed by 1 base and J by 9 bases, leaving 22 bases between them.

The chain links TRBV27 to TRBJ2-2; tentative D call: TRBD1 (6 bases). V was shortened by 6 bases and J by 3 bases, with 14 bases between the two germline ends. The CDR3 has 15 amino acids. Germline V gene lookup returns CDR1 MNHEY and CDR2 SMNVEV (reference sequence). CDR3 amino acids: CASSPGAPDTGELFF. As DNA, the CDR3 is TGTGCCAGCAGCCCAGGGGCCCCGGACACCGGGGAGCTGTTTTTT.

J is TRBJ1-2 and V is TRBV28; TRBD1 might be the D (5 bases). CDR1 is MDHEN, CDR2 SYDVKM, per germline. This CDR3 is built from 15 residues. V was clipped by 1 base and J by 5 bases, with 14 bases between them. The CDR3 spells CASSLYGGLSYGYTF. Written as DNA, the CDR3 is TGTGCCAGCAGTTTATATGGGGGACTCTCATATGGCTACACCTTC.

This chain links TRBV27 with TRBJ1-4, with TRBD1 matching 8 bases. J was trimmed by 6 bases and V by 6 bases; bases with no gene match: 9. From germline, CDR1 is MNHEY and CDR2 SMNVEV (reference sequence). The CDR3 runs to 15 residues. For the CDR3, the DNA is TGTGCCAGCAGCGGGGGGACAGGATCATATGAAAAACTGTTTTTT. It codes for CASSGGTGSYEKLFF.

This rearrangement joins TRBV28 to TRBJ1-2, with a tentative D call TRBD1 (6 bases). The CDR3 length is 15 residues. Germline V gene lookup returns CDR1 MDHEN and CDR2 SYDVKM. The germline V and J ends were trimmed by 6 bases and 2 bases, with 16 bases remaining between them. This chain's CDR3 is CASSQSPGQNYGYTF. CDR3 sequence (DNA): TGTGCCAGCAGCCAATCCCCGGGACAAAACTATGGCTACACCTTC.

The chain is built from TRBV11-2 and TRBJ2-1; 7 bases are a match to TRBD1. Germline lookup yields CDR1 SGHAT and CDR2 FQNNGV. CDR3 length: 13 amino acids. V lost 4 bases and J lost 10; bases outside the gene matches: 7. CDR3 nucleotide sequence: TGTGCCAGCAGCTCCAGTCTAGGGGGCGAGCAGTTCTTC. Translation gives CASSSSLGGEQFF.

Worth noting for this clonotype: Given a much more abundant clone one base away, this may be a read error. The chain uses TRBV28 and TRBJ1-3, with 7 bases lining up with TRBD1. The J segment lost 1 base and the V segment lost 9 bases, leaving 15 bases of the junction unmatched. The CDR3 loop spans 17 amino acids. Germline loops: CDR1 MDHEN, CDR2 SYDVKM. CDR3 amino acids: CARSPFRGSPSGNTIYF. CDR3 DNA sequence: TGTGCCAGAAGTCCTTTCAGGGGGAGCCCATCTGGAAACACCATATATTTT.

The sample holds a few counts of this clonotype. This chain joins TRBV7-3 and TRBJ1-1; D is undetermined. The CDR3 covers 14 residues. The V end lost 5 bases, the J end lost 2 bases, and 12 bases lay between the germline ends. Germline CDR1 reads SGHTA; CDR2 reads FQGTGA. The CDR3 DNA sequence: TGTGCCAGCAGCCAAGGGTCCTCAAACACTGAAGCTTTCTTT. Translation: CASSQGSSNTEAFF.

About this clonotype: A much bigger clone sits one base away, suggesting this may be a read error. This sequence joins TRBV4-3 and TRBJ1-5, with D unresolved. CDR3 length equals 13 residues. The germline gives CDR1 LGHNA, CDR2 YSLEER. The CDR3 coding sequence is TGCGCCAGCAGCCAAGAACGGTGGCAGCCCAAGCATTTT. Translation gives CASSQERWQPKHF.

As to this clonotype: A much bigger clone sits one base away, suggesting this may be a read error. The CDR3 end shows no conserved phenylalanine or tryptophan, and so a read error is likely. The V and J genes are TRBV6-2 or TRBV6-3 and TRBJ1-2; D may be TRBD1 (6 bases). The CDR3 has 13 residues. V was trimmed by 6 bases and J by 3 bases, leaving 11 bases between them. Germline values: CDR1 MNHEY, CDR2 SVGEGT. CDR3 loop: CASSSDSDYGYTL. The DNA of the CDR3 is TGTGCCAGCAGCTCGGACAGCGACTATGGCTACACCCTC.

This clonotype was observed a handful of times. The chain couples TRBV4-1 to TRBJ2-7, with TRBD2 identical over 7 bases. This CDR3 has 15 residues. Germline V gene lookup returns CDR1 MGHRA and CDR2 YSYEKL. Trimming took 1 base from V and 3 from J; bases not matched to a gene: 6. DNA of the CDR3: TGCGCCAGCAGCCAAGGTGGGGGGGAAGGCTACGAGCAGTACTTC. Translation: CASSQGGGEGYEQYF.